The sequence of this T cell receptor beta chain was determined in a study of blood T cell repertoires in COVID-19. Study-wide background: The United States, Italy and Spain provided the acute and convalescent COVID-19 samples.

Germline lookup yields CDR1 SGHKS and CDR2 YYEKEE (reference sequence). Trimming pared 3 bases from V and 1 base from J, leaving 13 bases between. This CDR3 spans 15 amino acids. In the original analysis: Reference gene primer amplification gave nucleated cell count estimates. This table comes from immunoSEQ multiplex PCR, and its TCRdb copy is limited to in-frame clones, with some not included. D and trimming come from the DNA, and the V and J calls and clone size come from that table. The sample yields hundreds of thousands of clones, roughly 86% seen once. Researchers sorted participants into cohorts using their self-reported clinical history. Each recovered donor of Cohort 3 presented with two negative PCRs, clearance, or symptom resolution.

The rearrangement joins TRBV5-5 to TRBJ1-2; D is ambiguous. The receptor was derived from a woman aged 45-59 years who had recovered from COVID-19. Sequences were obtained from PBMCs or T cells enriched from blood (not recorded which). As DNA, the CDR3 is TGTGCCAGCAGCTCTTCGGCGGCCTTTAACTATGGCTACACCTTC. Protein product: CASSSSAAFNYGYTF.